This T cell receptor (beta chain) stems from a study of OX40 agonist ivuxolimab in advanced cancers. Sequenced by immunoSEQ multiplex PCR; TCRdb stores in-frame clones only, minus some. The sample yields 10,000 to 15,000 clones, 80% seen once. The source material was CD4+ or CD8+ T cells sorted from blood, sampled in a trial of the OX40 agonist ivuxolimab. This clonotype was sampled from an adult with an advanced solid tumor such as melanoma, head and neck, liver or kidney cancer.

CDR3 residues: CASSPIGATLSYEQYF. In nucleotides, the CDR3 is TGTGCCAGCAGCCCTATCGGGGCCACCCTCTCCTACGAGCAGTACTTC. The chain has TRBV4-2 and TRBJ2-7; D tentatively reads TRBD1 or TRBD2 (5 bases each). Trimming took off 4 bases at V and 0 bases at J, with 16 bases between the two ends. The CDR3 loop spans 16 amino acids. Per the germline V gene, CDR1 is LGHNA and CDR2 is YNFKEQ.